A single sample gave rise to the 15 T cell receptor beta chains below, sequenced in a study of blood T cells in healthy people across ages. Together with a sample-barcoded 5' primer, a J-beta primer mix was included in a second PCR lasting 7 to 11 cycles. A single record per CDR3 protein comes from TCRdb applying MiXCR to the 5' RACE reads. The table lists 850,000 to 1,100,000 distinct CDR3 sequences, about two fifths of them singletons, with around 12% in the top ten. The sample taken for sequencing was blood. The source of these receptors is a man aged 18 to 29 in good health.

As concerns this clonotype: It differs at one base from a far larger clone, so likely a read error. The rearrangement joins TRBV3-1 to TRBJ1-1; D gene unclear. CDR1 is LGHDT, CDR2 YNNKEL, per germline (reference sequence). Trimming pared 1 base from V and 4 bases from J, leaving 1 base between. This CDR3 is built from 11 residues. This CDR3 is CASSQATEAFF. CDR3 DNA sequence: TGTGCCAGCAGCCAAGCCACTGAAGCTTTCTTT.

V usage is TRBV12-3 or TRBV12-4 and J usage is TRBJ2-3; 13 bases are a match to TRBD2. The CDR3 extends over 16 amino acids. V shed 5 bases and J 5 bases; nucleotides not matched to a gene: 7. The CDR3 protein is CASSDGLAGAGDTQYF. In nucleotides, the CDR3 is TGTGCCAGCAGTGATGGACTAGCGGGGGCTGGAGATACGCAGTATTTT.

The chain joins TRBV6-5 to TRBJ2-3, with 8 bases identical to TRBD1. Losses at the gene ends were 2 bases for V and 12 bases for J; bases not matched to a gene: 10. The CDR3 consists of 14 residues. CDR1 and CDR2 (germline): MNHEY, SVGAGI. CDR3 coding DNA: TGTGCCAGCAGTTACGGACAGGGTTTATCCCTTCAGTATTTT. The encoded protein is CASSYGQGLSLQYF.

CDR3 sequence: CASSPHDGGAYGYTF. The CDR3 nucleotides read TGTGCCAGCAGTCCCCACGACGGGGGGGCATATGGCTACACCTTC. This sequence joins TRBV28 and TRBJ1-2; TRBD1 is a possible D gene (6 bases). The ends were cut back, 5 bases at V and 5 bases at J, with 18 bases in the middle. CDR3 length: 15 amino acids. The germline V gene has CDR1 MDHEN and CDR2 SYDVKM.

This clonotype has at least ten counts. The DNA for the CDR3 is TGCAGTGCTTCTAGGGTCCAAGAGACCCAGTACTTC. This translates into CSASRVQETQYF. V is TRBV20-1 and J is TRBJ2-5; D remains unclear. There are 12 residues in the CDR3. Germline assignment: CDR1 DFQATT and CDR2 SNEGSKA (reference sequence). V was pared by 5 bases and J by 1 base, with 8 bases between.

This clonotype occurred a few times. Here the CDR3 reads CASSEGGYSDTEAFF. The DNA for the CDR3 is TGTGCCAGCAGTGAAGGTGGCTACAGTGACACTGAAGCTTTCTTT. This chain links TRBV25-1 with TRBJ1-1; the D is unclear. Trimming removed 2 bases at V and 3 bases at J, with 13 bases between. Per germline, CDR1 MGHDK and CDR2 SYGVNS. The CDR3 loop spans 15 amino acids.

CDR3 nucleotides: TGCAGCCCTGTGACGTTGGGGATCCAAGAGACCCAGTACTTC. Amino acid sequence: CSPVTLGIQETQYF. This chain connects TRBV29-1 to TRBJ2-5; D is unclear. Trimming stripped 8 bases from V and 1 base from J, with 17 bases between. CDR1 and CDR2 (germline): SQVTM, ANQGSEA. The CDR3 consists of 14 residues.

V and J are TRBV28 and TRBJ2-1, with D unresolved. The germline CDR1 and CDR2 sequences are MDHEN and SYDVKM. V dropped 7 bases and J dropped 0 bases, with 7 bases sitting between them. The CDR3 covers 13 residues. CDR3 amino acids: CASKRDSYNEQFF. In DNA form, the CDR3 reads TGTGCCAGCAAAAGGGACTCCTACAATGAGCAGTTCTTC. The full variable domain, its missing parts supplied by reference TRBV28 and TRBJ2-1, is DVKVTQSSRYLVKRTGEKVFLECVQDMDHENMFWYRQDPGLGLRLIYFSYDVKMKEKGDIPEGYSVSREKKERFSLILESASTNQTSMYLCASKRDSYNEQFFGPGTRLTVL.

This clonotype appeared a single time. The chain links TRBV11-2 to TRBJ2-1; D remains unclear. The CDR3 is 13 amino acids. V was clipped by 0 bases and J by 8 bases, with 8 bases between them. Per germline, CDR1 SGHAT and CDR2 FQNNGV. The CDR3 DNA reads as TGTGCCAGCAGCTTAGAGGGCCGGTATGAGCAGTTCTTC. Residues: CASSLEGRYEQFF.

The rearrangement links TRBV20-1 to TRBJ2-3; 8 bases are shared with TRBD2. Trimming cost V 5 bases and J 5 bases; bases outside gene matches: 3. The CDR3 totals 12 residues. Germline-derived CDR1 and CDR2 are DFQATT and SNEGSKA (reference sequence). In DNA, the CDR3 is TGCAGTGCTGGAGCGGGGGAAGATACGCAGTATTTT. Translation gives CSAGAGEDTQYF.

This chain uses TRBV7-9 with TRBJ1-1; possibly TRBD1 for D (5 bases). V lost 5 bases to trimming and J lost 3 bases, with 13 bases between them. The CDR3 consists of 14 residues. CDR1 is SEHNR, CDR2 FQNEAQ, per germline (reference sequence). This CDR3 reads CASSTYGADTEAFF. The CDR3 coding sequence is TGTGCCAGCAGCACCTATGGGGCGGACACTGAAGCTTTCTTT.

The V and J genes are TRBV6-2 or TRBV6-3 and TRBJ2-3, with D perhaps matching TRBD2 (6 bases). CDR3 length equals 12 residues. The V end lost 11 bases, the J end lost 3 bases, and 12 bases lay between the germline ends. CDR1 is MNHEY and CDR2 is SVGEGT in the germline V gene. This CDR3 reads CAVSGLTDTQYF. The CDR3 DNA is TGTGCCGTTAGCGGATTGACAGATACGCAGTATTTT.

The chain uses TRBV20-1 and TRBJ2-5; a weak D match, TRBD1 (5 bases). The germline gives CDR1 DFQATT, CDR2 SNEGSKA (reference sequence). CDR3 size: 14 residues. Trimming took 3 bases from V and 3 from J, leaving 14 bases between them. CDR3 amino acids: CSARPTAGEETQYF. CDR3 bases: TGCAGTGCTAGGCCGACAGCAGGCGAAGAGACCCAGTACTTC.

The rearrangement joins TRBV20-1 to TRBJ2-1; possibly TRBD1 for D (5 bases). The tail of the sequence fits TRBJ2-7 better, so the J call may be wrong. This CDR3 is built from 15 residues. The germline gives CDR1 DFQATT, CDR2 SNEGSKA (reference sequence). Written as DNA, the CDR3 is TGCAGTGCTAGAGATCTACAGGAACCCTACAATGAGCAGTACTTC. Its protein is CSARDLQEPYNEQYF.

Points on this clonotype: One end of the junction is discordant with germline, which a read error may explain. The chain is built from TRBV3-1 and TRBJ1-5, with D unclear. This CDR3 spans 13 amino acids. The germline gives CDR1 LGHDT, CDR2 YNNKEL (reference sequence). The CDR3 nucleotides are TGCGCCAGCAGCCAAGATCGAGCGCAGCCCCAGCATTTT. It codes for CASSQDRAQPQHF.